Below, 14 T cell receptor beta chains from the same sample are listed, as sequenced in a study of early T cells in non-severe SARS-CoV-2 infection. TCRdb itself ran the 5' RACE reads through MiXCR, one entry per CDR3 protein. The data show 100,000 to 120,000 distinct CDR3 sequences, with 10% to 15% seen just once and about 4% held by the top ten. The sample here was whole blood, taken at baseline. These receptors all stem from an adult who was a healthcare worker with PCR-confirmed SARS-CoV-2 infection or an uninfected control (not recorded which).

This clonotype was counted at least ten times. This rearrangement joins TRBV28 to TRBJ1-1; TRBD1 might be the D (5 bases). The CDR3 runs to 12 residues. Trimming left V 3 bases short and J 7 bases short, with 9 bases between. Germline loops: CDR1 MDHEN, CDR2 SYDVKM. The CDR3 DNA reads TGTGCCAGCAGTTTGCGGGGACTTGAAGCTTTCTTT. It codes for CASSLRGLEAFF.

V gene TRBV20-1 combines with J gene TRBJ1-1, with 8 bases aligning to TRBD1. With 5 bases clipped from V and 4 bases from J, the junction kept 3 bases outside the gene matches. CDR1 is DFQATT and CDR2 is SNEGSKA in the germline V gene (reference sequence). The CDR3 sequence is 12 residues long. CDR3 loop: CSASGTGTEAFF. CDR3 coding DNA: TGCAGTGCTTCCGGGACAGGCACTGAAGCTTTCTTT.

This clonotype was counted many times. The gene calls are TRBV18 and TRBJ1-1; D might be TRBD1 (5 bases). The germline V and J ends were trimmed by 2 bases and 5 bases, with 9 bases remaining between them. CDR3 length: 13 residues. Germline lookup yields CDR1 KGHSH and CDR2 LQKENI. The CDR3 is CASSPSGGTEAFF. CDR3 coding DNA: TGTGCCAGCTCACCATCGGGGGGTACTGAAGCTTTCTTT.

This clonotype was found many times. The V gene is TRBV20-1, the J gene TRBJ2-1; 11 nucleotides line up with TRBD2. Germline loops: CDR1 DFQATT, CDR2 SNEGSKA (reference sequence). Losses at the gene ends were 5 bases for V and 0 bases for J; bases not matched to a gene: 3. The CDR3 covers 15 residues. CDR3 DNA sequence: TGCAGTGCTTACACTAGCGGGAGCTCCTACAATGAGCAGTTCTTC. Protein sequence: CSAYTSGSSYNEQFF.

This clonotype was counted a few times. V usage is TRBV2 and J usage is TRBJ2-7; D not certain. Germline V gives CDR1 SNHLY, CDR2 FYNNEI. Trimming pared 0 bases from V and 4 bases from J, leaving 19 bases between. The CDR3 has 17 residues. The CDR3 sequence is CASSEALPRRRNYEQYF. CDR3 nucleotides: TGTGCCAGCAGTGAAGCGCTTCCCCGACGCAGAAATTACGAGCAGTACTTC.

This clonotype was seen at least ten times. The chain is built from TRBV29-1 and TRBJ2-7; D possibly corresponds to TRBD1 (5 bases). The CDR3 totals 13 residues. CDR1 is SQVTM, CDR2 ANQGSEA, per germline. V lost 6 bases and J 2 bases, leaving 14 bases between the germline ends. The CDR3 DNA reads TGCAGCGTAGTGGACACTTTAACCTACGAGCAGTACTTC. Translation gives CSVVDTLTYEQYF.

In this sample, this clonotype turned up a few times. The chain joins TRBV10-3 to TRBJ2-7, with D tentatively TRBD1 (6 bases). V dropped 10 bases and J dropped 0 bases, with 13 bases sitting between them. The CDR3 totals 13 residues. CDR1 and CDR2 (germline): ENHRY, SYGVKD. The CDR3 region is CATMDSFSYEQYF. The CDR3 DNA sequence: TGTGCCACGATGGACAGCTTCTCCTACGAGCAGTACTTC.

This clonotype was counted only a few times. The V and J genes are TRBV20-1 and TRBJ1-6; 11 nucleotides agree with TRBD1. Trimming took 5 bases from V and 5 from J; bases not matched to a gene: 2. CDR3 size: 14 residues. Germline V CDR1 and CDR2: DFQATT, SNEGSKA (reference sequence). The CDR3 DNA reads TGCAGTGCTGGGACAGGGGGGAATAATTCACCCCTCCACTTT. It is translated as CSAGTGGNNSPLHF.

This clonotype was counted between two and nine times. The chain is built from TRBV20-1 and TRBJ1-1; 7 bases agree with TRBD1. Per the germline V gene, CDR1 is DFQATT and CDR2 is SNEGSKA (reference sequence). This CDR3 is 14 amino acids long. J gave up 6 bases and V 3 bases, and 10 bases lay outside the gene matches. The CDR3 nucleotides read TGCAGTGCTAGTTCCGAAGGGGGCGCCTCTGAAGCTTTCTTT. This gives the protein CSASSEGGASEAFF.

Here the CDR3 DNA reads TGTGCCAGCAGGCGAGGCTATGGCTACACCTTC. Amino acids: CASRRGYGYTF. The V gene is TRBV7-9, the J gene TRBJ1-2; the D is unclear. Trimming removed 6 bases at V and 4 bases at J, with 6 bases between. The CDR3 covers 11 residues. Germline V gene data show CDR1 as SEHNR and CDR2 as FQNEAQ (reference sequence). Full variable domain (missing parts from reference TRBV7-9 and TRBJ1-2): DTGVSQNPRHKITKRGQNVTFRCDPISEHNRLYWYRQTLGQGPEFLTYFQNEAQLEKSRLLSDRFSAERPKGSFSTLEIQRTEQGDSAMYLCASRRGYGYTFGSGTRLTVV.

This clonotype was detected only a few times. The chain uses TRBV2 and TRBJ2-1; 9 bases match TRBD2. This CDR3 is 14 amino acids long. The ends lost 7 bases at V and 6 bases at J; junction bases unmatched: 7. The germline CDR1 and CDR2 sequences are SNHLY and FYNNEI. In DNA, the CDR3 is TGTGCCAGCAAAGGCGGGGGGGCAGGCAATGAGCAGTTCTTC. Translating it yields CASKGGGAGNEQFF.

The genes are TRBV20-1 and TRBJ2-1; D is perhaps TRBD1 (5 bases). The CDR3 contains 11 residues. Trimming pared 3 bases from V and 12 bases from J, leaving 12 bases between. The germline V gene has CDR1 DFQATT and CDR2 SNEGSKA (reference sequence). The CDR3 sequence is CSARGPTSQFF. The CDR3 nucleotides read TGCAGTGCTAGGGGGCCGACTTCGCAGTTCTTC.

This clonotype was observed a handful of times. The chain recombines TRBV18 with TRBJ1-2; D is unresolved. CDR3 length: 14 amino acids. V was clipped by 4 bases and J by 4 bases, with 13 bases between them. The germline V gene encodes CDR1 KGHSH and CDR2 LQKENI. The CDR3 is CASSRGSGGYGYTF. CDR3 nucleotides: TGTGCCAGCTCACGAGGGTCGGGTGGCTATGGCTACACCTTC.

This clonotype has more than one count but fewer than ten. This chain joins TRBV5-1 and TRBJ2-7, with 7 bases identical to TRBD1. Germline lookup yields CDR1 SGHRS and CDR2 YFSETQ. V lost 6 bases to trimming and J lost 2 bases; unmatched junction nucleotides: 8. CDR3 length equals 14 residues. The CDR3 sequence: CASMIRQGPYEQYF. In nucleotides, the CDR3 is TGCGCCAGCATGATAAGACAGGGCCCCTACGAGCAGTACTTC.